The 6 T cell receptor beta chains given below trace back to one sample, sequenced in a study of blood T cell repertoires in COVID-19. Produced via immunoSEQ multiplex PCR; TCRdb's table is partial and in-frame only. The table records 300,000 to 350,000 clones, 90% of them present only once. Material for sequencing was peripheral blood. The source is a woman aged 35 to 49 with COVID-19, enrolled during active disease.

This chain uses TRBV27 with TRBJ2-2; a possible D gene is TRBD1 (6 bases). There are 15 residues in the CDR3. Trimming stripped 2 bases from V and 2 bases from J, with 9 bases between. The germline V gene has CDR1 MNHEY and CDR2 SMNVEV (reference sequence). The CDR3, as DNA: TGTGCCAGCAGTTTAGCAGGGGAAAACACCGGGGAGCTGTTTTTT. This sequence encodes CASSLAGENTGELFF.

This clone was counted once. This chain links TRBV19 with TRBJ1-5, with D perhaps matching TRBD1 (5 bases). CDR3 length: 14 residues. Germline CDR1 reads LNHDA; CDR2 reads SQIVND (reference sequence). V was trimmed by 5 bases and J by 0 bases, leaving 8 bases between them. The CDR3 nucleotides are TGTGCCAGTAGTGGGGGGGTTAGCAATCAGCCCCAGCATTTT. Translating it yields CASSGGVSNQPQHF.

This clone appeared a few times. The genes are TRBV10-3 and TRBJ1-1; 10 bases match TRBD1. V was pared by 6 bases and J by 0 bases, with 10 bases of the junction left unmatched. The CDR3 has 17 amino acids. Per the germline V gene, CDR1 is ENHRY and CDR2 is SYGVKD. The CDR3 coding sequence is TGTGCCATCAGCTCCGGGACAGGGGCCTTCTTGAACACTGAAGCTTTCTTT. Amino acid sequence: CAISSGTGAFLNTEAFF.

The genes are TRBV18 and TRBJ2-7; 11 nucleotides agree with TRBD1. J lost 3 bases, V lost 1 base, and 5 bases had no gene match. The germline CDR1 and CDR2 sequences are KGHSH and LQKENI. The CDR3 covers 16 residues. CDR3 residues: CASSPRADRGHYEQYF. Written as DNA, the CDR3 is TGTGCCAGCTCACCACGAGCGGACAGGGGGCACTACGAGCAGTACTTC.

The J gene is TRBJ2-7, the V gene TRBV5-4; D might be TRBD1 (6 bases). The CDR3 is 15 amino acids. Germline CDR1 is SGHNT and CDR2 is YYREEE (reference sequence). The V end was cut by 4 bases, the J end by 5 bases, with 19 bases between. CDR3 in amino acids: CASSRDYRVSNEQYF. Here the CDR3 DNA reads TGTGCCAGCAGCCGGGATTACAGGGTTTCGAACGAGCAGTACTTC.

The chain uses TRBV4-1 and TRBJ1-1, with 8 bases lining up with TRBD1. The germline V gene has CDR1 MGHRA and CDR2 YSYEKL. With V trimmed by 4 bases and J by 2 bases, 15 bases remained unmatched. This CDR3 comprises 18 residues. This chain's CDR3 is CASSLLIGPGGFNTEAFF. The CDR3 DNA reads TGCGCCAGCAGCCTCTTGATCGGCCCAGGGGGCTTTAACACTGAAGCTTTCTTT.